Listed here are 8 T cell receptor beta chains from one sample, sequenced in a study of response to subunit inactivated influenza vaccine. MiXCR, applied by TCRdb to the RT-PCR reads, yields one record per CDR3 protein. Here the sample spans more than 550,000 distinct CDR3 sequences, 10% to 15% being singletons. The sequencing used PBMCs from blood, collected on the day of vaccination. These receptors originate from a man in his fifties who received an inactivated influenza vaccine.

DNA for the CDR3: TGCGCCAGCAGCTTGTGGACAGGGGGCCAAGAGACCCAGTACTTC. This translates into CASSLWTGGQETQYF. The chain combines TRBV5-1 with TRBJ2-5; 10 bases line up with TRBD1. CDR1 and CDR2 from the germline V gene are SGHRS and YFSETQ. The trim removed 1 base at V and 1 base at J, leaving 1 base unmatched. The length of the CDR3 is 15 residues.

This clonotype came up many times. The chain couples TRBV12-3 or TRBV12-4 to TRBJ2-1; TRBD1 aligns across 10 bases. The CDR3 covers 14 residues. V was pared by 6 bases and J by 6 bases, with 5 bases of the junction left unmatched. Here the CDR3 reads CASSYGQGGNEQFF. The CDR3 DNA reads TGTGCCAGCAGCTATGGACAGGGGGGCAATGAGCAGTTCTTC.

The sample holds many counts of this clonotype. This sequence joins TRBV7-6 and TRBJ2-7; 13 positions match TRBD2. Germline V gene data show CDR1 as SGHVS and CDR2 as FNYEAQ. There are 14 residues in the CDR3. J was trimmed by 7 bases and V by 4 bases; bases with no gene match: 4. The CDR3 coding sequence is TGTGCCAGCAGCTCATGGACTAGCGGGGGTGAGCAGTACTTC. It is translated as CASSSWTSGGEQYF. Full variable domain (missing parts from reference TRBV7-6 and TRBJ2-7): GAGVSQSPRYKVTKRGQDVALRCDPISGHVSLYWYRQALGQGPEFLTYFNYEAQQDKSGLPNDRFSAERPEGSISTLTIQRTEQRDSAMYRCASSSWTSGGEQYFGPGTRLTVT.

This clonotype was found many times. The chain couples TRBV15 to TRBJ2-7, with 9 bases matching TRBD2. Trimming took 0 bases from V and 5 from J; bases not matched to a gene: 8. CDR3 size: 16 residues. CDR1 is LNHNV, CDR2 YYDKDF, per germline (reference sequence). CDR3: CATSRDVGGRGDEQYF. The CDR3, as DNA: TGTGCCACCAGCAGAGATGTTGGCGGGAGGGGGGACGAGCAGTACTTC.

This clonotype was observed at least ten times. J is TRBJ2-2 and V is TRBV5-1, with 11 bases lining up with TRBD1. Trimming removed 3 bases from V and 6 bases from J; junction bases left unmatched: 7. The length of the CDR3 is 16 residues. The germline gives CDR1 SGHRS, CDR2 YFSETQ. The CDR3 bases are TGCGCCAGCAGCTCCGGGACAGGGGGATCCGCCGGGGAGCTGTTTTTT. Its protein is CASSSGTGGSAGELFF.

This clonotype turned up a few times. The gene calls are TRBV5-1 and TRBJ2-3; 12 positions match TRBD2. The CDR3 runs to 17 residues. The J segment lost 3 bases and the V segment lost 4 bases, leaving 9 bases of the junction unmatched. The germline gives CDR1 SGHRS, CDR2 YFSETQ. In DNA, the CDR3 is TGCGCCAGCAGCCACGGTCTGACTAGCGGGGGTACAGATACGCAGTATTTT. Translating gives CASSHGLTSGGTDTQYF.

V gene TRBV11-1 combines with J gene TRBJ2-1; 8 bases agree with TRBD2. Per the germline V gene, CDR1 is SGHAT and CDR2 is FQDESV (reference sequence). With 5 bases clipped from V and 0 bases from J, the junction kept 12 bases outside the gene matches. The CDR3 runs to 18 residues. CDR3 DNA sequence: TGTGCCAGCAGCAACCGGGGGGGGCGGGGAAACTCCTACAATGAGCAGTTCTTC. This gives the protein CASSNRGGRGNSYNEQFF.

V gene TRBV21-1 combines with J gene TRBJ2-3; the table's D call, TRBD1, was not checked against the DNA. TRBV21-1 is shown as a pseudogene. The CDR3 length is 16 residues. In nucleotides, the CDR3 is TGTGCCAGCAGCAAAGATGACCCGGGCCTCACAGATACGCAGTATTTT. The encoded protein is CASSKDDPGLTDTQYF.